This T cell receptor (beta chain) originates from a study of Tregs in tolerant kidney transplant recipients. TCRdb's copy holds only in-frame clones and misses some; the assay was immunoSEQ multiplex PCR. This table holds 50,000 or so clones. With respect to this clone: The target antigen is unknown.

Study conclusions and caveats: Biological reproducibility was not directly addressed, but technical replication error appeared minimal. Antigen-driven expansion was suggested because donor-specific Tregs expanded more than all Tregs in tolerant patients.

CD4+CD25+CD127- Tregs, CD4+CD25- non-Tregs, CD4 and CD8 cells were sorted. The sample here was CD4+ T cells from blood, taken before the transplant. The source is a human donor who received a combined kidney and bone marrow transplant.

The sequenced CDR3 bases are TGTGCCAGTAGTCGGGGACTAGCGGGGGGGCCCGGGGAG. Its translation is CASSRGLAGGPGE. From start to end, the CDR3 is CASSRGLAGGPGELFF. This chain connects TRBV19 to TRBJ2-2, with 16 bases lining up with TRBD2. The CDR3 end is not reached by the read, which stops 3 residues before it; the germline J gene fills it in. CDR1 is LNHDA, CDR2 SQIVND, per germline (reference sequence). V lost 5 bases, J lost 6 bases, and 3 bases stayed unmatched. There are 16 residues in the CDR3.